The rows below give T cell receptor beta chains drawn from one sample of a study of tumor-infiltrating lymphocytes in primary liver carcinoma. Each CDR3 protein is one row after TCRdb ran MiXCR on the multiplex PCR reads. The sample records approximately 300,000 distinct CDR3 sequences, about 62% being singletons. Sequenced: peripheral blood. All receptors come from a man aged 35 to 55 with primary liver carcinoma and hepatitis B virus infection. The CDR3 runs from the conserved cysteine through the conserved F or W. The D gene is left open where the match is weak. The size entry is marked missing in some rows and otherwise reads once, few, many or a size class.

CASSLVSGRDNEQFF | TGTGCCAGCAGTTTAGTAAGCGGGAGGGACAATGAGCAGTTCTTC | TRBJ2-1 | TRBD2 | 15 | TRBV28 | few
CASSLAVNYGYTF | TGTGCCAGCAGCTTAGCGGTTAACTATGGCTACACCTTC | TRBJ1-2 | . | 13 | TRBV7-9 | .
CAWGDADHALFF | TGTGCCTGGGGGGATGCTGACCACGCCCTGTTCTTC | TRBJ2-1 | . | 12 | TRBV30 | .
CASSERQGEGYEQYF | TGTGCCAGCAGCGAGCGACAGGGGGAAGGCTACGAGCAGTACTTC | TRBJ2-7 | TRBD1 | 15 | TRBV7-9 | .
CASIFSASAHNEQFF | TGTGCCAGCATTTTTAGTGCTAGCGCCCACAATGAGCAGTTCTTC | TRBJ2-1 | . | 15 | TRBV11-1 | .
CPSSLAGQAVDQYF | TGTCCCAGCAGCTTGGCCGGACAGGCGGTAGACCAGTACTTC | TRBJ2-5 | TRBD1 | 14 | TRBV5-4 | .
CASSWNGLSNSPLHF | TGTGCCAGCAGTTGGAATGGGTTGAGCAATTCACCCCTCCACTTT | TRBJ1-6 | . | 15 | TRBV6-5 | .
CASSQDRVGEQYF | TGCGCCAGCAGCCAGGACAGGGTTGGAGAGCAGTACTTC | TRBJ2-7 | TRBD1 | 13 | TRBV4-1 | many
CASGLGGGETREQSF | TGTGCCAGCGGCTTGGGTGGTGGCGAGACGCGTGAGCAGTCCTTC | TRBJ2-1 | . | 15 | TRBV5-4 | .
CASSLGGGAKQPQHF | TGCGCCAGCAGCTTGGGTGGGGGCGCAAAACAGCCCCAGCATTTT | TRBJ1-5 | . | 15 | TRBV5-1 | .
CASSSPGIWEQFF | TGTGCCAGCAGTTCCCCAGGGATATGGGAGCAGTTCTTC | TRBJ2-1 | . | 13 | TRBV28 | .
CASSQLRERETQYF | TGCGCCAGCAGCCAACTTAGAGAACGGGAGACCCAGTACTTC | TRBJ2-5 | . | 14 | TRBV4-1 | many
CSVVVGQGVSYQETQYF | TGCAGCGTTGTTGTGGGACAGGGGGTCTCGTACCAAGAGACCCAGTACTTC | TRBJ2-5 | TRBD1 | 17 | TRBV29-1 | many
CASNFEQGETQYF | TGTGCCAGCAACTTCGAGCAGGGAGAGACTCAGTACTTC | TRBJ2-5 | . | 13 | TRBV11-3 | .
CASGRTSRSGTDTQYF | TGTGCCAGCGGCCGAACTAGCAGGAGCGGCACAGATACGCAGTATTTT | TRBJ2-3 | . | 16 | TRBV11-2 | .
CASRVGLAGTDTQYF | TGTGCCAGCAGGGTAGGGCTAGCGGGGACAGATACGCAGTATTTT | TRBJ2-3 | TRBD2 | 15 | TRBV12-3/TRBV12-4 | many
CSVPWLAGQFF | TGCAGCGTTCCCTGGCTAGCGGGACAGTTCTTC | TRBJ2-1 | TRBD2 | 11 | TRBV29-1 | many
CATSEPGRGLNTGELFF | TGTGCCACCAGTGAGCCCGGGAGGGGCCTTAACACCGGGGAGCTGTTTTTT | TRBJ2-2 | TRBD2 | 17 | TRBV24-1 | .
CASSAVRRNTGELFF | TGTGCCAGCAGTGCGGTTCGGAGAAACACCGGGGAGCTGTTTTTT | TRBJ2-2 | . | 15 | TRBV6-1 | many
CAGCRGGGEQYF | TGTGCCGGCTGCAGGGGCGGGGGCGAGCAGTACTTC | TRBJ2-7 | . | 12 | TRBV2 | .
CTSGGQLYNEQFF | TGTACCAGCGGCGGACAGCTATACAATGAGCAGTTCTTC | TRBJ2-1 | . | 13 | TRBV7-9 | .
CANSCTGAAYGELFF | TGTGCCAACAGCTGCACCGGGGCCGCATACGGGGAGCTGTTTTTT | TRBJ2-2 | . | 15 | TRBV6-2/TRBV6-3 | .
CASTEVQGLQPQHF | TGTGCCAGCACAGAGGTACAGGGGTTGCAGCCCCAACATTTT | TRBJ1-5 | TRBD1 | 14 | TRBV12-3/TRBV12-4 | .
CASSLEFGNTIYF | TGTGCCAGCAGCTTAGAATTCGGAAACACCATATATTTT | TRBJ1-3 | . | 13 | TRBV11-2 | .
CASSRPLAPLHF | TGTGCCAGCAGCCGACCTTTGGCACCCCTCCACTTT | TRBJ1-6 | . | 12 | TRBV6-1 | many
CASSPRQGGGYTF | TGTGCCAGCAGTCCTCGTCAGGGGGGTGGCTACACCTTC | TRBJ1-2 | TRBD1 | 13 | TRBV6-5 | many